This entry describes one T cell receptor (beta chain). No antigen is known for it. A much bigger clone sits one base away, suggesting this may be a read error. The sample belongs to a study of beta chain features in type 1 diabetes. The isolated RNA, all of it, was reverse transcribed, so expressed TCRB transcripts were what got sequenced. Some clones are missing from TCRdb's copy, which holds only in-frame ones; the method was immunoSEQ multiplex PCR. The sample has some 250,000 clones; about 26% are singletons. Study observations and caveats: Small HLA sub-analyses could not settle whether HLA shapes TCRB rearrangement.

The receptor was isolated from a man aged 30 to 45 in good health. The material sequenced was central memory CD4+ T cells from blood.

CDR3 DNA: TGTGCCAGCAGCTCACAAGAGACCCAGTACTTC. Amino acids: CASSSQETQYF. J is TRBJ2-5 and V is TRBV4-2, with no clear D. This CDR3 contains 11 residues. Trimming took 5 bases from V and 2 from J, leaving 3 bases between them. The V gene's germline CDR1 is LGHNA and CDR2 YNFKEQ.